This T cell receptor (beta chain) was retrieved from a study of blood T cell repertoires in COVID-19. Study-wide context: The cDNA or gDNA used as material had been derived from T cells, B-cell-depleted T cells, or PBMCs.

Clones were sequenced by immunoSEQ multiplex PCR, and TCRdb holds only the in-frame ones, with some missing. The sample has more than 60,000 clones, about four fifths seen once. Details on this clone: The same CDR3 also results from other DNA sequences found in this sample.

Per germline, CDR1 SGHTA and CDR2 FQGNSA. With 5 bases clipped from V and 0 bases from J, the junction kept 1 base outside the gene matches. The length of the CDR3 is 14 residues. This TCR was recovered from a man in his fifties or sixties with acute or convalescent COVID-19. The sample consisted of peripheral blood. The chain combines TRBV7-2 with TRBJ2-1, with TRBD1 identical over 7 bases. The CDR3 protein is CASSPGGSYNEQFF. The CDR3 DNA reads as TGTGCCAGCAGCCCAGGGGGCTCCTACAATGAGCAGTTCTTC.